Listed below are T cell receptor beta chains from one sample, sequenced in a study of blood T cell repertoires in COVID-19. Assay: immunoSEQ multiplex PCR; the TCRdb copy retains only in-frame clones and omits some. The sample has about 150,000 clones, around 82% seen once. Material for sequencing was peripheral blood. Receptors were obtained from a man aged 55 to 70 with active or convalescent COVID-19. Each CDR3 is given with its conserved first and last residue. The D gene is left open where the match is weak. A clone size is listed for some rows: how often the clone was seen (once, few, many), or a class if it is expanded.

J	V	size	D	length	DNA	CDR3
TRBJ1-4	TRBV30	NA	NA	14	TGTGCCTGTAATTCCGGCAGAAGCGCCGAAAAACTGTTTTTT	CACNSGRSAEKLFF
TRBJ2-1	TRBV28	NA	NA	12	TGTGCCAGCAGTTTGCCTACTATAGGGCAGTTCTTC	CASSLPTIGQFF
TRBJ1-4	TRBV3-1/TRBV3-2	NA	TRBD1	14	TGTGCCAGCAGTTTAAGACAGGGAGATGAAAAACTGTTTTTT	CASSLRQGDEKLFF
TRBJ1-6	TRBV6-5	NA	NA	15	TGTGCCAGCACTCTAGGCGGGGGGTCAAATTCACCCCTCCACTTT	CASTLGGGSNSPLHF
TRBJ1-5	TRBV6-2/TRBV6-3	few	TRBD1	15	TGTGCCAGCAGCCAGGGACAGACCGCCCGGCAGCCCCAGCATTTT	CASSQGQTARQPQHF
TRBJ2-1	TRBV21-1	NA	NA	14	TGTGCCAGTTCTCGGGCGGGAACCAGCGGTGAGCAGTTCTTC	CASSRAGTSGEQFF
TRBJ2-7	TRBV18	NA	NA	14	TGTGCCAGCTCACCACCGACGGGAACCTACGAGCAGTACTTC	CASSPPTGTYEQYF
TRBJ2-2	TRBV3-1/TRBV3-2	NA	TRBD2	16	TGTGCCAGCAGCCTCCGCTTAGCGGGAGGTGAAGGGGAGCTGTTTTTT	CASSLRLAGGEGELFF
TRBJ1-4	TRBV5-1	NA	NA	16	TGCGCCAGCAGCGGTGGGGCCTTAGGGGGTAATGAAAAACTGTTTTTT	CASSGGALGGNEKLFF
TRBJ2-1	TRBV6-1	NA	NA	13	TGTGCCAGCAGTGATTTTTACGGCAATGAGCAGTTCTTC	CASSDFYGNEQFF
TRBJ2-7	TRBV14	NA	NA	13	TGTGCCAGCAGCCAAGAGGACAGTCAGCTTCAGTACTTC	CASSQEDSQLQYF
TRBJ2-2	TRBV9	NA	TRBD2	16	TGTGCCAGCAGCGTAGAGGCGGGAGCGTACACCGGGGAGCTGTTTTTT	CASSVEAGAYTGELFF
TRBJ2-7	TRBV30	NA	NA	12	TGTGCCTGGAGCCACAGCTCCTACGAGCAGTACTTC	CAWSHSSYEQYF
TRBJ1-4	TRBV7-9	NA	NA	16	TGTGCCAGCAGCTTGGTGAGCGGGGGAACTAATGAAAAACTGTTTTTT	CASSLVSGGTNEKLFF
TRBJ1-2	TRBV19	NA	NA	14	TGTGCCAGTAGCCGAGCGATCAGCAACTATGGCTACACCTTC	CASSRAISNYGYTF
TRBJ2-1	TRBV19	NA	NA	14	TGTGCCAGTAGTATTGGACTACGCTCAGCTGAGCAGTTCTTC	CASSIGLRSAEQFF
TRBJ1-6	TRBV14	NA	TRBD1	15	TGTGCCAGCAGCCCCGGACAGGGGGCCGGCTCACCCCTCCACTTT	CASSPGQGAGSPLHF
TRBJ2-4	TRBV11-2	once	NA	13	TGTGCCAGCAGCTTCAATGCCAAAAACATTCAGTACTTC	CASSFNAKNIQYF
TRBJ1-2	TRBV30	few	NA	10	TGTGCCTGGGGGGAACAGCGGCAGGTCTTC	CAWGEQRQVF
TRBJ1-4	TRBV28	NA	NA	16	TGTGCCAGCAGCCACATAAAGACAGCCGTTCGGGAAAAACTGTTTTTT	CASSHIKTAVREKLFF
TRBJ2-5	TRBV3-1/TRBV3-2	NA	TRBD1	13	TGTGCCAGCAGCGGACAGGGAGGAGAGACCCAGTACTTC	CASSGQGGETQYF
TRBJ1-1	TRBV7-8	NA	NA	11	TGTGCCAGCAGGGGGGCGTCAGAAGCTTTCTTT	CASRGASEAFF